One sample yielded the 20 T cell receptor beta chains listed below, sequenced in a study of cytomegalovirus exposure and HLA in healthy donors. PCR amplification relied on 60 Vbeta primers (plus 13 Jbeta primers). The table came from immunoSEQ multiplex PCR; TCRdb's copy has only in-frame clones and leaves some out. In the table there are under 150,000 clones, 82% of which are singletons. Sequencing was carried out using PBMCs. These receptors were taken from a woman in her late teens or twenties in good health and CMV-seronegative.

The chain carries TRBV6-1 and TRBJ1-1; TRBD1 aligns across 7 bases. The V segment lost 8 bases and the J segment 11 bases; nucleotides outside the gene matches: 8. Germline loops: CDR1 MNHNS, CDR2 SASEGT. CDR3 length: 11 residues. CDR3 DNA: TGTGCCAGCGCCCAGGGGGTTGCGGCTTTCTTT. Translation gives CASAQGVAAFF.

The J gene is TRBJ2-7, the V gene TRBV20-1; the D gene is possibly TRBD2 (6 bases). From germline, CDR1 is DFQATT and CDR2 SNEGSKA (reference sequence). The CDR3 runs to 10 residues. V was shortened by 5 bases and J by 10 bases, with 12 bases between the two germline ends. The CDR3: CSAVRDLQYF. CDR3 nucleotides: TGCAGTGCTGTTCGGGACTTACAGTACTTC.

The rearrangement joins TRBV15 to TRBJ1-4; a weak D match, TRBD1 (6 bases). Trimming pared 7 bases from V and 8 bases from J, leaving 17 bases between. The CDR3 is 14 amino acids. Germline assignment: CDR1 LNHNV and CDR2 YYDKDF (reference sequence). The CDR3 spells CATTIPGQDEKLFF. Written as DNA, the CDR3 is TGTGCCACCACAATACCGGGACAAGACGAAAAACTGTTTTTT.

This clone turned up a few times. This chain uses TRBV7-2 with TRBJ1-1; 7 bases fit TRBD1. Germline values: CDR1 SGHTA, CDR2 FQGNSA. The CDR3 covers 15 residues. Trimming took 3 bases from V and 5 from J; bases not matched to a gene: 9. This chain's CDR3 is CASSFQTGQGTEAFF. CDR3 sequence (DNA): TGTGCCAGCAGCTTCCAGACAGGGCAGGGGACTGAAGCTTTCTTT.

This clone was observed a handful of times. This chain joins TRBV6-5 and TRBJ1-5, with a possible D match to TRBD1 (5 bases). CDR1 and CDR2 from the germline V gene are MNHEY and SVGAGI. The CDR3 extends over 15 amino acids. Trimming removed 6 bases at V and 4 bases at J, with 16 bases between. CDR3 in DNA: TGTGCCAGCAGGACCCTAGGGGAAGGAAATCAGCCCCAGCATTTT. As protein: CASRTLGEGNQPQHF.

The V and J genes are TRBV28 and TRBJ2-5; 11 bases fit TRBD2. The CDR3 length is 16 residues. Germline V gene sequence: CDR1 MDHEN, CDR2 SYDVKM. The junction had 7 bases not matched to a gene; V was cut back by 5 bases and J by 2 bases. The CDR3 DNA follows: TGTGCCAGCAGTAGGTCGACTAGCGGGATTCAAGAGACCCAGTACTTC. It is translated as CASSRSTSGIQETQYF.

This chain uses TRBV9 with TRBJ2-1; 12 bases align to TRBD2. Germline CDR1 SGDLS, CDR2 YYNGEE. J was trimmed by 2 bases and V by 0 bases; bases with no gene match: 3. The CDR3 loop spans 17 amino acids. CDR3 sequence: CASSVASGGVTYNEQFF. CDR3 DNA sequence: TGTGCCAGCAGCGTAGCTAGCGGGGGGGTGACCTACAATGAGCAGTTCTTC.

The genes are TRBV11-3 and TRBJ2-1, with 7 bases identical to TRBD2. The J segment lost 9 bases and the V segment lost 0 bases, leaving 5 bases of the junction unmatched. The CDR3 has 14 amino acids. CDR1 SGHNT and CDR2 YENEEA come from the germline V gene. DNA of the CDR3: TGTGCCAGCAGCTTAGATCGAGGCGGGGGTGAGCAGTTCTTC. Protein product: CASSLDRGGGEQFF.

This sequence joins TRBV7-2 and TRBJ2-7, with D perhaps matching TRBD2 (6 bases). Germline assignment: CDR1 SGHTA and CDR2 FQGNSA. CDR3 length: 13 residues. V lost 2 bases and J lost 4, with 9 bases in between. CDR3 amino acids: CASSLPGLYEQYF. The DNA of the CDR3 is TGTGCCAGCAGCTTACCCGGACTATACGAGCAGTACTTC.

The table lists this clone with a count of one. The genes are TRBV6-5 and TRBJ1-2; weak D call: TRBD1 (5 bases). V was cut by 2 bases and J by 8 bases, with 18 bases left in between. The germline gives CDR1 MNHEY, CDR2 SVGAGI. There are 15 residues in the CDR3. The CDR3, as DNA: TGTGCCAGCAGTTACACATCCCAGGGCCAGGGAGGCTACACCTTC. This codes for CASSYTSQGQGGYTF.

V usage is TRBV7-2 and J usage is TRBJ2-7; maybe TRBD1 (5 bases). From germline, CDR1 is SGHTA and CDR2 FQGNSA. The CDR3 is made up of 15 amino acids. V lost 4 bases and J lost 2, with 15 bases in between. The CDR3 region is CASSSARLGAYEQYF. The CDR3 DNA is TGTGCCAGCAGCTCCGCTAGGCTAGGGGCCTACGAGCAGTACTTC.

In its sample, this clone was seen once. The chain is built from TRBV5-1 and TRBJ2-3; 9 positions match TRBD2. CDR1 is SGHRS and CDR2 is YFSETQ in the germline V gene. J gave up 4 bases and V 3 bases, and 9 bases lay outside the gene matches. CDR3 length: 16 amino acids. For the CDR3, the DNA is TGCGCCAGCAGCTGGATCGGGACTAGCTCAGCAGATACGCAGTATTTT. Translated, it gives CASSWIGTSSADTQYF.

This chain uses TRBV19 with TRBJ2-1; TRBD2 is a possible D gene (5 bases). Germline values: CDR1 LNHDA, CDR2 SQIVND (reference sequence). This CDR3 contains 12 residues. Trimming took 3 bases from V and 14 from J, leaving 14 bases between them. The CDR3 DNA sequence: TGTGCCAGTAGTATCAGTGGCGGGCAAGAGTTCTTC. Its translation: CASSISGGQEFF.

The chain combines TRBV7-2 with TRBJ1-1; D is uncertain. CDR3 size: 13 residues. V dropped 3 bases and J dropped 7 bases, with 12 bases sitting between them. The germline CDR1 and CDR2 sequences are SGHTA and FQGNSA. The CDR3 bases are TGTGCCAGCAGCTTGGGCAGCACCGATGAAGCTTTCTTT. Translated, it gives CASSLGSTDEAFF. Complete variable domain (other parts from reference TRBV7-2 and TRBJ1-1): GAGVSQSPSNKVTEKGKDVELRCDPISGHTALYWYRQSLGQGLEFLIYFQGNSAPDKSGLPSDRFSAERTGGSVSTLTIQRTQQEDSAVYLCASSLGSTDEAFFGQGTRLTVV.

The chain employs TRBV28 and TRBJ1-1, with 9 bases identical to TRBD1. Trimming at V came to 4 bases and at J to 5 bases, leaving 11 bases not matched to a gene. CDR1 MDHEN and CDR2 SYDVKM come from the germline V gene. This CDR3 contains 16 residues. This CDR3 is CASSSWPGQGKTEAFF. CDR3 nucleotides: TGTGCCAGCAGTTCCTGGCCGGGACAGGGTAAAACTGAAGCTTTCTTT.

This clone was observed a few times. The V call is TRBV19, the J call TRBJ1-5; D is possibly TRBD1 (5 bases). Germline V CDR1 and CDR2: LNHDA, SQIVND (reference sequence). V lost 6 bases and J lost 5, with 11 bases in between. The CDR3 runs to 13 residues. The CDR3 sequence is CASSMTVDQPQHF. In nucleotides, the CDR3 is TGTGCCAGTAGCATGACAGTGGATCAGCCCCAGCATTTT.

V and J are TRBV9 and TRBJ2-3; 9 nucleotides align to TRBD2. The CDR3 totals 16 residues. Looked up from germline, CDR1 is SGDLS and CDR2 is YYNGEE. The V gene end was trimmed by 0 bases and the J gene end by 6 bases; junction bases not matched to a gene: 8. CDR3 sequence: CASSVGSSGEWDTQYF. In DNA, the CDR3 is TGTGCCAGCAGCGTAGGGTCTAGCGGGGAGTGGGATACGCAGTATTTT.

The CDR3 coding sequence is TGTGCCAGCAGTCTCACAGCCGGCACAGATACGCAGTATTTT. Translated, it gives CASSLTAGTDTQYF. V gene TRBV6-6 combines with J gene TRBJ2-3; no firm D call. Germline assignment: CDR1 MNHNY and CDR2 SVGAGI (reference sequence). V was trimmed by 5 bases and J by 1 base, leaving 10 bases between them. The CDR3 loop spans 14 amino acids.

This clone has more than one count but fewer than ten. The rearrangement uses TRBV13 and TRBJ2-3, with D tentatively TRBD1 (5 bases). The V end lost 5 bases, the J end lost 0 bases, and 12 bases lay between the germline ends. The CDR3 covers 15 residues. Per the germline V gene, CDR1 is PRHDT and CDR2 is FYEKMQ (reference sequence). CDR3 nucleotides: TGTGCCAGCAGCGCTACAGGATCTAGCACAGATACGCAGTATTTT. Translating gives CASSATGSSTDTQYF.

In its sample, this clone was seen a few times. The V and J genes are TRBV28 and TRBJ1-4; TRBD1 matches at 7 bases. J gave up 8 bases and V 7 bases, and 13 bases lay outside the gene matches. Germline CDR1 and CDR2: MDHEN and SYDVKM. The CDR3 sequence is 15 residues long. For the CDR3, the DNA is TGTGCCAGCATCGGGCAGGGGGAAGGTTTAGAAAAACTGTTTTTT. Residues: CASIGQGEGLEKLFF.